A selection of T cell receptor beta chains follows, all from one sample in a study of blood T cells in healthy people across ages. From the 5' RACE reads, TCRdb called clonotypes with MiXCR, one entry per CDR3 protein. The sample includes 750,000 to 1,000,000 distinct CDR3 sequences, almost 30% of them seen just once. In addition, the sample was reused for a study of T cells of mothers and their children.

The sequencing sample was made of blood. The receptor source for this set is a woman aged 35 to 49 in good health. The CDR3 runs from the conserved cysteine through the conserved F or W. A D gene is named only where the DNA matches it firmly. Part of the rows lack a size; the others show once, few, many or a class for expanded clones.

>TRBJ2-2|TRBV5-1|NA|NA
CASKGGMGTGELFF
TGCGCCAGCAAAGGGGGTATGGGAACCGGGGAGCTGTTTTTT
>TRBJ1-5|TRBV28|NA|NA
CASSLYLAGNSNQPQHF
TGTGCCAGCAGTTTATATCTTGCTGGAAATAGCAATCAGCCCCAGCATTTT
>TRBJ2-3|TRBV10-3|NA|few
CAINSKAAGTDTQYF
TGTGCCATCAACTCGAAGGCGGCGGGCACAGATACGCAGTATTTT
>TRBJ1-4|TRBV11-2|NA|few
CASSRRGGLEKLFF
TGTGCCAGCAGCCGGCGAGGGGGGCTGGAAAAACTGTTTTTT
>TRBJ1-2|TRBV7-2|NA|many
CASSPPQKTNYGYTF
TGTGCCAGCAGCCCACCCCAAAAAACTAACTATGGCTACACCTTC
>TRBJ1-1|TRBV6-1|NA|NA
CAISGPRNTEAFF
TGTGCCATCTCCGGCCCCCGGAACACTGAAGCTTTCTTT
>TRBJ2-7|TRBV3-1|TRBD2|NA
CASGQDQGLGLAGNYEQYF
TGTGCCAGCGGCCAAGATCAGGGCCTGGGTCTAGCGGGGAACTACGAGCAGTACTTC
>TRBJ2-1|TRBV7-2|TRBD2|once
CASSLIGGGGVYNEQFF
TGTGCCAGCAGCTTAATTGGGGGGGGAGGGGTTTACAATGAGCAGTTCTTC
>TRBJ1-2|TRBV2|NA|NA
CASSERQGTYGYTF
TGTGCCAGCAGTGAACGGCAGGGTACCTATGGCTACACCTTC
>TRBJ1-1|TRBV29-1|NA|NA
CSVVSENTEAFF
TGCAGCGTTGTATCAGAGAACACTGAAGCTTTCTTT
>TRBJ1-2|TRBV6-5|NA|NA
CASSYSTGGRVNYGYTF
TGTGCCAGCAGTTACTCTACGGGGGGGAGAGTTAACTATGGCTACACCTTC
>TRBJ1-4|TRBV3-1|NA|many
CASTAPGEKLFF
TGTGCCAGCACAGCCCCGGGGGAAAAACTGTTTTTT
>TRBJ2-3|TRBV5-1|NA|NA
CASSPAARVGGTDTQYF
TGCGCCAGCAGTCCAGCCGCCAGGGTCGGCGGCACAGATACGCAGTATTTT
>TRBJ2-5|TRBV2|NA|NA
CASSGFEETQYF
TGTGCCAGCAGCGGGTTCGAAGAGACCCAGTACTTC